This record concerns one TCR beta chain sequence. Its cognate antigen is unknown. The V end lost 5 bases, the J end lost 0 bases, and 10 bases lay between the germline ends. Germline V gene sequence: CDR1 SGHTA, CDR2 FQGNSA. The CDR3 has 15 amino acids. The sample comes from a study of shared clonotypes between healthy human individuals. Over several immunoSEQ plates, each subset's genomic DNA was distributed in even portions. Sorted subsets were amplified in replicate PCRs using around 220 ng DNA, about 30,000 T cell genomes. Clones were read by immunoSEQ multiplex PCR, and TCRdb kept only the in-frame ones, dropping some. The sample yields 2.3 million or so clones, 93% seen once. Findings and limits, study-wide: Generation probabilities were higher for clonotypes shared across all four sorted-subset donors than for unshared ones. Naive subsets usually exceeded memory subsets in estimated richness.

The chain joins TRBV7-2 to TRBJ2-2; the D gene is possibly TRBD2 (5 bases). The source material was naive CD4+ T cells from PBMCs. Subset noted: CD45RA+ positively selected. The sequence came from a man aged 18 to 35 in good health. Some clones in this sample may be carry-over from other donors' samples. The CDR3 nucleotides are TGTGCCAGCAGCGCACGGGGTACGAACACCGGGGAGCTGTTTTTT. Its translation is CASSARGTNTGELFF.